Listed here is a single T cell receptor beta chain. Its antigen remains unknown. Germline assignment: CDR1 MGHRA and CDR2 YSYEKL. The CDR3 length is 15 residues. J gave up 7 bases and V 4 bases, and 9 bases lay outside the gene matches. A second PCR, run for about 7 to 11 cycles, used a sample-barcoded 5' primer plus a J-beta primer mix. Via MiXCR, TCRdb re-called the 5' RACE reads, giving one row per CDR3 protein. The sample records 1.5 million to 2 million distinct CDR3 sequences, about 35% being singletons. The sample is drawn from a study of blood T cells in healthy people across ages. Study-level findings and limits: Strong correlation was found linking TCR beta diversity to naive T cell percentage. What prevented conclusive comparison of naive and antigen-experienced cells was that PBMCs were unsorted. Relative to aged donors, long-lived donors carried more naive CD4+ cells and displayed higher diversity.

Sequencing input: blood. The source is a woman in her 30s in good health. The chain couples TRBV4-1 to TRBJ2-1; 8 bases fit TRBD2. Written as DNA, the CDR3 is TGCGCCAGCAGCCGAGCCAGCGGGGGAGGGAATGAGCAGTTCTTC. Translating gives CASSRASGGGNEQFF.